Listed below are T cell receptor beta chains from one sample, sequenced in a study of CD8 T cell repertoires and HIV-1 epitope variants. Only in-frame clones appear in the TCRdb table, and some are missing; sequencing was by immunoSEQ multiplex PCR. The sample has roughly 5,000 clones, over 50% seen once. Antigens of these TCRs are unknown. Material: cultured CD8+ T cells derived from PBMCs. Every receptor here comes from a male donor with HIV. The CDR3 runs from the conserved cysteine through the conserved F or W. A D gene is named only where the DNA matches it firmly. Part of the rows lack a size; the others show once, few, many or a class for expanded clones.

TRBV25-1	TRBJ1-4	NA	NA	CASRKGEKLFF	TGTGCCAGCAGAAAGGGCGAAAAACTGTTTTTT
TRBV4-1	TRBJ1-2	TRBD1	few	CASSRPGTGWRGYTF	TGCGCCAGCAGCCGACCCGGGACAGGGTGGCGTGGCTACACCTTC
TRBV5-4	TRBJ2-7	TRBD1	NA	CASSQTGVNEQYF	TGTGCCAGCAGCCAAACAGGGGTCAACGAGCAGTACTTC
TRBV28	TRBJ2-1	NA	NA	CASHYYTGASSYNEQFF	TGTGCCAGCCACTATTATACCGGGGCTAGTTCCTACAATGAGCAGTTCTTC
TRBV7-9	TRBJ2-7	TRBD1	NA	CASSRQGAYEQYF	TGTGCCAGCAGTCGACAGGGGGCCTACGAGCAGTACTTC
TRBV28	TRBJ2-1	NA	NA	CASSLLATSYNEQFF	TGTGCCAGCAGTTTATTGGCTACCTCCTACAATGAGCAGTTCTTC
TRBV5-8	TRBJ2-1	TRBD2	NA	CASSLGREGTFGGNEQFF	TGTGCCAGCAGCTTAGGCAGGGAGGGGACCTTTGGAGGCAATGAGCAGTTCTTC
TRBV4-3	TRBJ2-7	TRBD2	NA	CASSQEAGTSNYEQYF	TGCGCCAGCAGCCAAGAAGCCGGGACTAGCAACTACGAGCAGTACTTC
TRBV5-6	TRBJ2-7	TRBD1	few	CASSGGQAPYEQYF	TGTGCCAGCAGCGGGGGACAGGCCCCCTACGAGCAGTACTTC
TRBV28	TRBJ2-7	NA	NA	CASSLYGSYEQYF	TGTGCCAGCAGTTTATACGGCTCCTACGAGCAGTACTTC
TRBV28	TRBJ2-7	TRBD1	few	CASSFWEQGAYEQYF	TGTGCCAGCAGTTTCTGGGAACAGGGGGCCTACGAGCAGTACTTC
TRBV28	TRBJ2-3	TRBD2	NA	CASSLLAGDYVSTDTQYF	TGTGCCAGCAGTTTACTAGCGGGGGATTACGTTAGCACAGATACGCAGTATTTT
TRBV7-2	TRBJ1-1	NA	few	CASSLDATGYTEAFF	TGTGCCAGCAGCTTAGACGCAACAGGGTACACTGAAGCTTTCTTT
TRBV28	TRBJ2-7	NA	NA	CASSSVGGRLYEQYF	TGTGCCAGCAGTTCTGTAGGGGGTAGACTTTACGAGCAGTACTTC
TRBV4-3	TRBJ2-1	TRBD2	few	CASSQAQPGGATYNEQFF	TGCGCCAGCAGCCAAGCCCAGCCCGGGGGGGCTACCTACAATGAGCAGTTCTTC
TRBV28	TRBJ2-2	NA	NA	CASSLETGELFF	TGTGCCAGCAGTTTAGAGACCGGGGAGCTGTTTTTT
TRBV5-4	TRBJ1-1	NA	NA	CASSFLGGNTEAFF	TGTGCCAGCAGCTTCCTAGGCGGGAACACTGAAGCTTTCTTT
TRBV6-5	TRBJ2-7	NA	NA	CAISGVGDTYEQYF	TGTGCCATCAGTGGGGTCGGGGACACCTACGAGCAGTACTTC
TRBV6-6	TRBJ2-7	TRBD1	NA	CASSYTGGEYEQYF	TGTGCCAGCAGTTACACAGGGGGCGAATACGAGCAGTACTTC
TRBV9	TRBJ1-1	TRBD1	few	CASSTTGAMNTEAFF	TGTGCCAGCAGCACTACAGGGGCCATGAACACTGAAGCTTTCTTT
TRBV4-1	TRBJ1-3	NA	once	CASSQSLSSGNTIYF	TGCGCCAGCAGCCAATCCCTCAGCTCTGGAAACACCATATATTTT
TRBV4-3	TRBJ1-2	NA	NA	CASSQSRGLNYGYTF	TGCGCCAGCAGCCAGTCGCGGGGGCTGAACTATGGCTACACCTTC
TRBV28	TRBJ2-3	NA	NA	CASRYTDTQYF	TGTGCCAGCAGGTACACAGATACGCAGTATTTT
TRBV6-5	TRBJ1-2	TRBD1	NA	CASSYSDRGYGYTF	TGTGCCAGCAGTTACTCTGACAGGGGCTATGGCTACACCTTC
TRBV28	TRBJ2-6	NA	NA	CASRGPSGANVLTF	TGTGCCAGCAGGGGACCCTCTGGGGCCAACGTCCTGACTTTC
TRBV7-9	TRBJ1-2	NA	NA	CASSLGTWSPDGYTF	TGTGCCAGCAGCTTAGGAACTTGGAGTCCCGATGGCTACACCTTC
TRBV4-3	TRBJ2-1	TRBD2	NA	CASSQDTSGGASEQFF	TGCGCCAGCAGCCAAGATACAAGCGGGGGGGCAAGTGAGCAGTTCTTC
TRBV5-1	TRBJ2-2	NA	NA	CASSLVDRELFF	TGCGCCAGCAGCTTAGTAGACCGGGAGCTGTTTTTT
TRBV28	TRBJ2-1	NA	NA	CASGNNEQFF	TGTGCCTCCGGAAACAATGAGCAGTTCTTC
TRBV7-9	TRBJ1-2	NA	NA	CASSSRDLLYGYTF	TGTGCCAGCAGCTCCAGGGACCTCCTATATGGCTACACCTTC
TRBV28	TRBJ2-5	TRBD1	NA	CASSRESGGQETQYF	TGTGCCAGCAGTCGTGAATCAGGGGGCCAAGAGACCCAGTACTTC
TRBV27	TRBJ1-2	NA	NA	CASSPGTSYGYTF	TGTGCCAGCAGCCCCGGGACGTCCTATGGCTACACCTTC
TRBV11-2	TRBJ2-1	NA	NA	CASSLDREDNEQFF	TGTGCCAGCAGCTTAGATCGCGAGGACAATGAGCAGTTCTTC
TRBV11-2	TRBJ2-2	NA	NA	CASSSDNRPGELFF	TGTGCCAGCAGCTCGGACAATAGACCCGGGGAGCTGTTTTTT
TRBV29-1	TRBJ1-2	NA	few	CSVENDYTF	TGCAGCGTTGAAAACGACTACACCTTC
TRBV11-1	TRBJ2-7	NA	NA	CASSFGGDYEQYF	TGTGCCAGCAGCTTTGGGGGAGACTACGAGCAGTACTTC
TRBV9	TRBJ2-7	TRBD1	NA	CASSDSGTGGREQYF	TGTGCCAGCAGCGACTCCGGGACAGGGGGCCGCGAGCAGTACTTC
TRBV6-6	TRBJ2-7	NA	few	CASRPIGGYEQYF	TGTGCCAGCAGACCTATTGGGGGCTACGAGCAGTACTTC
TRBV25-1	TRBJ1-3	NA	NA	CASRKDPSSGNTIYF	TGTGCCAGCAGAAAAGACCCAAGCTCTGGAAACACCATATATTTT
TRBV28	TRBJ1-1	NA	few	CASSLSRGTEAFF	TGTGCCAGCAGTTTGAGCAGGGGAACTGAAGCTTTCTTT
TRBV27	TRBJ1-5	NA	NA	CASSSRQALNQPQHF	TGTGCCAGCAGTTCCCGACAGGCGCTCAATCAGCCCCAGCATTTT
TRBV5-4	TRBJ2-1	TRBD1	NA	CASRSGTGVFYNEQFF	TGTGCCAGCAGATCCGGGACAGGGGTTTTCTACAATGAGCAGTTCTTC
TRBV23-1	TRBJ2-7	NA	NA	CASSRGQPQDYEQYF	TGCGCCAGCAGTCGCGGACAGCCCCAGGACTACGAGCAGTACTTC
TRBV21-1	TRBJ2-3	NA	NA	CASGYSREADTQYF	TGTGCCAGCGGCTACTCGCGAGAGGCAGATACGCAGTATTTT
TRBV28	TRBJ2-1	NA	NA	CASSFYRGALQPEDNEQFF	TGTGCCAGCAGTTTCTACCGAGGGGCGTTGCAGCCCGAGGACAATGAGCAGTTCTTC
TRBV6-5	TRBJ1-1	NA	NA	CASRAQGNTEAFF	TGTGCCAGCAGAGCCCAGGGGAACACTGAAGCTTTCTTT
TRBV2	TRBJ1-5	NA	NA	CASSEVGQPQHF	TGTGCCAGCAGTGAAGTGGGTCAGCCCCAGCATTTT
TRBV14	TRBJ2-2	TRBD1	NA	CASSPDLTGRTGELFF	TGTGCCAGCAGCCCTGATCTGACAGGGCGCACCGGGGAGCTGTTTTTT
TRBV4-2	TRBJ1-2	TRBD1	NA	CASSQVESRRGRDYGYTF	TGTGCCAGCAGCCAAGTGGAAAGTCGGAGGGGGCGCGACTATGGCTACACCTTC
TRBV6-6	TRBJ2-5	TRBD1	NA	CASSQGQGAFSETQYF	TGTGCCAGCAGTCAGGGACAGGGGGCGTTTTCCGAGACCCAGTACTTC
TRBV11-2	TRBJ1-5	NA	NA	CASSLGWGGNQPQHF	TGTGCCAGCAGCTTAGGGTGGGGGGGCAATCAGCCCCAGCATTTT
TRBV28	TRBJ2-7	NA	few	CASSSVVGVREQYF	TGTGCCAGCAGCTCGGTGGTGGGAGTGCGCGAGCAGTACTTC
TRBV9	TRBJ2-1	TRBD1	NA	CASSVVRTGYNEQFF	TGTGCCAGCAGCGTAGTTCGGACAGGGTATAATGAGCAGTTCTTC
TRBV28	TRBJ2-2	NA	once	CASSFFEGVVGELFF	TGTGCCAGCAGTTTCTTCGAGGGGGTTGTCGGGGAGCTGTTTTTT
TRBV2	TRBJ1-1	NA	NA	CASSEDYLNTEAFF	TGTGCCAGCAGTGAAGATTACTTGAACACTGAAGCTTTCTTT
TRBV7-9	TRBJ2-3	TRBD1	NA	CASSSTRQGIVDTQYF	TGTGCCAGCAGCAGTACTCGACAGGGTATCGTTGATACGCAGTATTTT
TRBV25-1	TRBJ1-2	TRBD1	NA	CASQQGAMATRF	TGTGCCAGCCAACAGGGGGCGATGGCTACCCGATTC
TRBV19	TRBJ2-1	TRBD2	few	CASSITGGSYNEQFF	TGTGCCAGTAGTATTACGGGAGGCTCCTACAATGAGCAGTTCTTC